Below are 11 T cell receptor beta chains sequenced from a single sample in a study of blood T cell repertoires in COVID-19. Method: immunoSEQ multiplex PCR; TCRdb's copy keeps in-frame clones and lacks some. The sample has roughly 440,000 clones, about nine tenths seen once. Sequencing was done on a sample of peripheral blood. Every receptor here comes from a woman aged 50 to 60 with COVID-19, enrolled during active disease.

V and J are TRBV7-8 and TRBJ1-4; no definite D call. V dropped 4 bases and J dropped 5 bases, with 14 bases sitting between them. The V gene's germline CDR1 is SGHVS and CDR2 FQNEAQ. The CDR3 length is 15 residues. This CDR3 reads CASSSGQISNEKLFF. The CDR3 DNA is TGTGCCAGCAGCTCTGGGCAGATATCGAATGAAAAACTGTTTTTT. The complete variable domain, with remaining parts taken from reference TRBV7-8 and TRBJ1-4, reads GAGVSQSPRYKVAKRGQDVALRCDPISGHVSLFWYQQALGQGPEFLTYFQNEAQLDKSGLPSDRFFAERPEGSVSTLKIQRTQQEDSAVYLCASSSGQISNEKLFFGSGTQLSVL.

Written as DNA, the CDR3 is TGTGCCTGGGAACGACAGGGGGCGTACAATGAGCAGTTCTTC. Protein sequence: CAWERQGAYNEQFF. The V gene is TRBV30, the J gene TRBJ2-1, with 10 bases lining up with TRBD1. This CDR3 has 14 residues. The germline gives CDR1 GTSNPN, CDR2 SVGIG (reference sequence). The V and J ends lost 5 bases and 4 bases, in that order; junction bases with no gene match: 5.

The V and J genes are TRBV3-1 (or the pseudogene TRBV3-2) and TRBJ2-3; 11 bases match TRBD1. The ends lost 5 bases at V and 4 bases at J; junction bases unmatched: 5. The CDR3 covers 15 residues. The germline V gene encodes CDR1 LGHDT and CDR2 YNNKEL (reference sequence). The CDR3 spells CASSSGQGDADTQYF. CDR3 in DNA: TGTGCCAGCAGCTCGGGACAGGGGGATGCAGATACGCAGTATTTT.

CDR3: CASSQVFDTRHNSPLHF. Written as DNA, the CDR3 is TGTGCCAGCAGCCAAGTCTTTGACACTAGACATAATTCACCCCTCCACTTT. This sequence joins TRBV3-1 (or the pseudogene TRBV3-2) and TRBJ1-6; D is undetermined. In germline, CDR1 is LGHDT, CDR2 YNNKEL (reference sequence). The CDR3 consists of 17 residues. The V end was cut by 1 base, the J end by 5 bases, with 15 bases between.

The chain uses TRBV2 and TRBJ1-2, with 7 bases identical to TRBD1. Germline-derived CDR1 and CDR2 are SNHLY and FYNNEI. The CDR3 totals 16 residues. The junction had 13 bases not matched to a gene; V was cut back by 6 bases and J by 3 bases. The CDR3 sequence is CASRISGTARYYGYTF. CDR3 bases: TGTGCCAGCAGGATCTCGGGGACAGCGCGCTACTATGGCTACACCTTC.

The chain couples TRBV3-1 (or the pseudogene TRBV3-2) to TRBJ2-5; TRBD2 agrees at 14 bases. Looked up from germline, CDR1 is LGHDT and CDR2 is YNNKEL (reference sequence). The CDR3 is 16 residues long. J gave up 2 bases and V 1 base, and 0 bases lay outside the gene matches. The CDR3 region has the DNA TGTGCCAGCAGCCAAGGACTAGCGGGGGGGCAAGAGACCCAGTACTTC. It encodes CASSQGLAGGQETQYF.

The chain is built from TRBV28 and TRBJ2-3; D may be TRBD2 (5 bases). Germline CDR1 reads MDHEN; CDR2 reads SYDVKM. This CDR3 comprises 16 residues. Between the trimmed V and J ends, which lost 4 bases and 5 bases, there was a span of 19 bases. The CDR3 loop is CASSSPRAGIQDTQYF. CDR3 DNA sequence: TGTGCCAGCAGTTCCCCCCGCGCGGGCATTCAAGATACGCAGTATTTT.

This chain links TRBV19 with TRBJ2-2; D unclear. This CDR3 spans 11 amino acids. The germline CDR1 and CDR2 sequences are LNHDA and SQIVND (reference sequence). V was trimmed by 6 bases and J by 5 bases, leaving 4 bases between them. The CDR3 reads CASSRTGELFF. As DNA, the CDR3 is TGTGCCAGTAGCCGGACCGGGGAGCTGTTTTTT.

The chain uses TRBV6-4 and TRBJ1-2, with 9 bases lining up with TRBD1. Trimming took 6 bases from V and 4 from J; bases not matched to a gene: 6. The CDR3 length is 14 residues. Germline CDR1 reads MRHNA; CDR2 reads SNTAGT. CDR3 sequence reads: CASRRDRESYGYTF. CDR3 DNA sequence: TGTGCCAGCAGGAGGGACAGGGAGAGCTATGGCTACACCTTC.

The chain recombines TRBV4-1 with TRBJ2-5; 7 positions match TRBD1. The junction had 7 bases not matched to a gene; V was cut back by 4 bases and J by 2 bases. The CDR3 is 15 amino acids. Germline loops: CDR1 MGHRA, CDR2 YSYEKL. The CDR3 loop is CASSLGDRKQETQYF. The DNA of the CDR3 is TGCGCCAGCAGCCTGGGGGACAGAAAACAAGAGACCCAGTACTTC.

The chain has TRBV2 and TRBJ1-2; 7 bases match TRBD1. With 4 bases clipped from V and 1 base from J, the junction kept 3 bases outside the gene matches. The CDR3 runs 14 residues. Germline V CDR1 and CDR2: SNHLY, FYNNEI. CDR3 coding DNA: TGTGCCAGCAGTGTCCGGGACAGTAACTATGGCTACACCTTC. Protein product: CASSVRDSNYGYTF.